The subject of this entry is one TCR beta chain. The data were produced by immunoSEQ multiplex PCR, yet TCRdb's version contains in-frame clones alone and is incomplete. The data show fewer than 200,000 clones, with approximately 80% seen just once and under 8.5% held by the top ten. The sample belongs to a study of blood T cell repertoires in COVID-19. Trimming pared 0 bases from V and 3 bases from J, leaving 12 bases between. In germline, CDR1 is SGHRS, CDR2 YFSETQ. This CDR3 contains 15 residues. The specimen was peripheral blood. This chain links TRBV5-1 with TRBJ1-1; D not resolved. This TCR was sampled from a human donor in a cohort sampled during active COVID-19. CDR3 amino acids: CASSLDTLRDTEAFF. The CDR3 coding sequence is TGCGCCAGCAGCTTGGATACACTGAGGGACACTGAAGCTTTCTTT.